This TCR beta chain was retrieved from a study of CD8 T cells in seronegative destructive rheumatoid arthritis (dated by TCRdb to about 2020). In terms of the full investigation: Most of the eight CND-RA patients were receiving biological drugs at sampling. Peripheral CD8+ TCRbeta repertoires were compared between CCP-negative destructive rheumatoid arthritis (CND-RA) patients and newly diagnosed seropositive RA, seronegative RA and healthy controls. Rather than undergoing new sequencing, the seropositive RA, seronegative RA and healthy control comparison cohorts were drawn from an earlier published TCRbeta dataset. The paper's findings and limits, for the study overall: Without diagnostic samples, TCR repertoire differences may partly reflect poor disease control over the years rather than being present at onset. More CMV-reactive and fewer influenza A-reactive CD8+ TCRbeta sequences were observed in CND-RA repertoires than in controls and other RA subtypes. No public clonotype enrichment survived Benjamini-Hochberg correction across the roughly 120,000 clonotypes tested. The authors read the apparently distinct set of enriched public clonotypes carried by CND-RA patients as support for a separate disease subset. After adjusting for age, CND-RA patients appeared to have less diverse, more clonal CD8+ TCRbeta repertoires than other RA subtypes. The small size of the CND-RA cohort was acknowledged as a limitation of the study.

Genomic DNA from CD8+ cells was used for TCRbeta sequencing according to the manufacturer's instructions. A genomics technology centre in Finland ran the TCRbeta sequencing, which was done with the immunoSEQ assay. Processing in the source paper ran as follows. Clonotype tables from the immunoSEQ preprocessing pipeline were converted to VDJtools format, and non-productive clonotypes were removed. Samples with fewer than 10,000 reads were excluded, the remaining samples were subsampled to 10,000 reads, and most of the eight CND-RA samples met this threshold. The VDJtools CalcDiversityStats function was applied to data subsampled to 10,000 reads to calculate Shannon-Wiener, Simpson and clonality indices. Non-singleton TCRbeta clonotypes were hard-matched, with no mismatches allowed, against VDJdb to infer antigen specificity. CDR3 sequences that differed by one amino acid (Hamming distance 1) were grouped together into clusters with potentially shared antigen targets. Group enrichment of public clonotypes was tested with one-sided Fisher's exact tests after groups were resampled to six samples, with the procedure repeated ten times. Imported from immuneACCESS, the table was reduced by TCRdb to in-frame sequences with V and J called. These copies leave out some clones; in studies compared against another copy, an unresolved V gene accounts for under half, and the cause of the remainder is not known. Clonal size and the V and J genes are those of that table, whereas D and trimming came from the DNA. The sample table lists 13,000 or so clones, about four fifths of them with a count of one. Together, the top ten hold over 25% of the sample.

CND-RA patients were negative for the clinical CCP2 antibody test, and joint destruction progressed despite active therapy. All CND-RA patients were characterized by typical joint destruction in wrists and ankles and by failure of conventional anti-rheumatic therapy. Sampling of CND-RA patients was performed not at diagnosis but after long disease histories, which spanned decades in several cases. Around 45 millilitres of EDTA-anticoagulated peripheral blood were drawn from each patient. Ficoll-Paque PLUS density gradient separation was used to isolate peripheral blood mononuclear cells. CD8+ cells were isolated from fresh or cryopreserved PBMCs by AutoMACS magnetic bead positive selection, with purity checked by flow cytometry. Genomic DNA was extracted using Nucleospin Tissue or Tissue XS kits and then quantified on a Qubit 2.0 fluorometer. Comment on this clone: Its antigen is not yet known. No base quality values were provided; no much bigger clone lies one nucleotide off. Other DNA sequences in this sample translate to the same CDR3.

Sequenced: CD8+ T cells from blood. This sequence originates from a woman aged 30 to 49 with seronegative destructive rheumatoid arthritis.

The CDR3 is CASSLRRGEYNEQFF. The sequence in DNA is TGTGCCAGCAGCTTAAGGAGGGGAGAATACAATGAGCAGTTCTTC. The V and J genes are TRBV11-2 and TRBJ2-1; possibly the D gene is TRBD2, per 6 matching bases. V sheds 2 bases and J sheds 4 bases, leaving 12 bases between their ends. The CDR3 goes from the cysteine to the phenylalanine over 15 residues. Only the CDR3 DNA is retained, 45 bases long and in frame from the first base. Taken from the germline V gene, the CDR1 and CDR2 loops are SGHAT and FQNNGV.